This TCR beta chain derives from a study of blood T cell repertoires in COVID-19. The wider study: Both acute and convalescent COVID-19 samples were obtained from the United States, Italy and Spain.

Original analysis: From reference gene primer amplification, estimates of nucleated cell counts were derived. Using immunoSEQ multiplex PCR, the repertoire was profiled, and TCRdb retains in-frame clones only, with some absent. Clone size and V and J calls were adopted from that table, with D and trimming inferred from the DNA. This sample yields approximately 170,000 clones, of which approximately 87% are seen a single time; under 5% belongs to the top ten. This clone came up a few times. V shed 4 bases and J shed 0 bases, with 12 bases lying between them. Germline CDR1 reads MNHEY; CDR2 reads SVGAGI. This CDR3 contains 16 residues.

The source of this sequence is a woman in her 70s with acute or convalescent COVID-19. The sequencing sample was made of peripheral blood. This sequence joins TRBV6-5 and TRBJ2-2; D is perhaps TRBD1 (6 bases). The CDR3 reads CASSSGQYANTGELFF. The CDR3 DNA reads TGTGCCAGCAGTTCAGGACAGTACGCGAACACCGGGGAGCTGTTTTTT.